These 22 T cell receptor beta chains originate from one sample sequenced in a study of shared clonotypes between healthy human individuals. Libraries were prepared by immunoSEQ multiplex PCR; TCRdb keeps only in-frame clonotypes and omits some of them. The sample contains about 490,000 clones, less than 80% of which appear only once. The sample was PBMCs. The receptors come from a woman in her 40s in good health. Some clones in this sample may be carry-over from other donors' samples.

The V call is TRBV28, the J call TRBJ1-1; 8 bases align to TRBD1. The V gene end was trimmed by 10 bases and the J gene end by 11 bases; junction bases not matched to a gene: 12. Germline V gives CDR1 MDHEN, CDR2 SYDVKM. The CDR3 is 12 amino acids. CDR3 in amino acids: CATHPSDRGAFF. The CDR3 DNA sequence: TGTGCCACCCACCCATCTGACAGGGGCGCTTTCTTT.

The CDR3 spells CASSLEGASYNEQFF. The CDR3 DNA follows: TGTGCCAGCAGCTTAGAGGGAGCTTCCTACAATGAGCAGTTCTTC. The chain employs TRBV11-3 and TRBJ2-1; possible D gene TRBD2, 5 bases. The CDR3 has 15 amino acids. Germline V gene lookup returns CDR1 SGHNT and CDR2 YENEEA. V was pared by 0 bases and J by 1 base, with 7 bases between.

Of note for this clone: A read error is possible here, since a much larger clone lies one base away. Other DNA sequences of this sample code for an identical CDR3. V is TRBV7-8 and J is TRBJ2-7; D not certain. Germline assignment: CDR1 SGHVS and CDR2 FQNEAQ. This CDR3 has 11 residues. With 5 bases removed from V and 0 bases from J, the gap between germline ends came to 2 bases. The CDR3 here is CASSPSYEQYF. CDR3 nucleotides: TGTGCCAGCAGCCCCTCCTACGAGCAGTACTTC.

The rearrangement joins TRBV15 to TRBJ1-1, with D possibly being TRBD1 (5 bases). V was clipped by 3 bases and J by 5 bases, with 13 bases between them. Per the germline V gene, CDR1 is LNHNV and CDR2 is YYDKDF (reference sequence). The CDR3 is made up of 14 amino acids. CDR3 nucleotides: TGTGCCACCAGCAGCTTGATGGGGGGTACTGAAGCTTTCTTT. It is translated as CATSSLMGGTEAFF.

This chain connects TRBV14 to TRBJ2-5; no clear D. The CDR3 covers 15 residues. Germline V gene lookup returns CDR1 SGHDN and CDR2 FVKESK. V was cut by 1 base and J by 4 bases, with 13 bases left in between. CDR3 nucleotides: TGTGCCAGCAGCCAAGGTGGTTGGGCGCGAGAGACCCAGTACTTC. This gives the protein CASSQGGWARETQYF.

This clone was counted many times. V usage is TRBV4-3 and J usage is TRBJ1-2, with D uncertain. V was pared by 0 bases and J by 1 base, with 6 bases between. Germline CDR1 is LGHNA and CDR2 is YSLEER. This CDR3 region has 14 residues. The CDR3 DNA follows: TGCGCCAGCAGCCAAGACAGGAGTAACTATGGCTACACCTTC. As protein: CASSQDRSNYGYTF.

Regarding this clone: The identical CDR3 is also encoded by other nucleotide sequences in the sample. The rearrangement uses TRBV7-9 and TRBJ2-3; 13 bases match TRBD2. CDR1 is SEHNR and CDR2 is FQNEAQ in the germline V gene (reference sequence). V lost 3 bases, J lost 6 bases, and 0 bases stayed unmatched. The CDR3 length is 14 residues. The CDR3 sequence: CASSLGLAGDTQYF. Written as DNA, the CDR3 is TGTGCCAGCAGCTTGGGACTAGCGGGGGATACGCAGTATTTT.

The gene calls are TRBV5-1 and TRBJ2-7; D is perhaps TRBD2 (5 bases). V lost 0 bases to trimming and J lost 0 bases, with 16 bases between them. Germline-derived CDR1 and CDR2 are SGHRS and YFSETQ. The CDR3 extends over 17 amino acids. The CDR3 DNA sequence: TGCGCCAGCAGCTTGGTCCCCCCGGGGTCGCCCTCCTACGAGCAGTACTTC. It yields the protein CASSLVPPGSPSYEQYF.

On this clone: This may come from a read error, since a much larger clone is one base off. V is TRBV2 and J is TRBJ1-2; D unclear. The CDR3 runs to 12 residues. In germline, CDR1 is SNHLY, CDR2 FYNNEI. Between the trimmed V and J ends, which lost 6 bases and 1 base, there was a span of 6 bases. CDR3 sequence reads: CASSPNNYGYTF. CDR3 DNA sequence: TGTGCCAGCAGCCCGAATAACTATGGCTACACCTTC.

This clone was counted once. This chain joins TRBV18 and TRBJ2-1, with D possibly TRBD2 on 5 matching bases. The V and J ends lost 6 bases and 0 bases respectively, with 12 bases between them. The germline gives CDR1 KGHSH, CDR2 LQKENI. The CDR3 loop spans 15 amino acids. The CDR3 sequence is CASSPRRDSYNEQFF. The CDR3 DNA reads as TGTGCCAGCTCCCCTCGACGGGACTCCTACAATGAGCAGTTCTTC.

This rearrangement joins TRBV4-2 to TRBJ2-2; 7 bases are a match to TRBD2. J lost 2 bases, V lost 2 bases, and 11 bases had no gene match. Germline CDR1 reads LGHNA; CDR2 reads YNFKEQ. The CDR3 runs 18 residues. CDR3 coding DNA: TGTGCCAGCAGCCAACGAAGAGGACTAGGGAAAAACACCGGGGAGCTGTTTTTT. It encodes CASSQRRGLGKNTGELFF.

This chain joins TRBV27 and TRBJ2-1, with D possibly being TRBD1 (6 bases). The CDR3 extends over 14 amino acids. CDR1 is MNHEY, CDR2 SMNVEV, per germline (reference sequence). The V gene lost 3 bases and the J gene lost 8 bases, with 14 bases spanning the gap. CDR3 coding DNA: TGTGCCAGCAGTTTGGCCCGCAACAGGGATGAGCAGTTCTTC. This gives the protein CASSLARNRDEQFF.

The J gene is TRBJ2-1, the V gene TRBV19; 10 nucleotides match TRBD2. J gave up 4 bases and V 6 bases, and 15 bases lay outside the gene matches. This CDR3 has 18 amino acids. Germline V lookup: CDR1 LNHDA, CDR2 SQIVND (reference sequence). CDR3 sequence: CASSRGFSGGSGYNEQFF. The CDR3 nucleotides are TGTGCCAGTAGCCGAGGGTTTAGCGGGGGGTCGGGGTACAATGAGCAGTTCTTC.

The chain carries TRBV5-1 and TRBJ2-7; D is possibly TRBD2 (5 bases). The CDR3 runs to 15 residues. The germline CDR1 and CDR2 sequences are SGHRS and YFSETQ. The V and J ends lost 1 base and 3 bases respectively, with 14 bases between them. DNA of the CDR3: TGCGCCAGCAGCTTGTTTCAGGACGGGAACTACGAGCAGTACTTC. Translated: CASSLFQDGNYEQYF.

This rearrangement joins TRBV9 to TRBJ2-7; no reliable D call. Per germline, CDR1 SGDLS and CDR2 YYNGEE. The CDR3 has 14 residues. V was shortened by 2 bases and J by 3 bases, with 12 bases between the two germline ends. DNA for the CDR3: TGTGCCAGCAGCGTCTCAGACCTTGGCTACGAGCAGTACTTC. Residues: CASSVSDLGYEQYF.

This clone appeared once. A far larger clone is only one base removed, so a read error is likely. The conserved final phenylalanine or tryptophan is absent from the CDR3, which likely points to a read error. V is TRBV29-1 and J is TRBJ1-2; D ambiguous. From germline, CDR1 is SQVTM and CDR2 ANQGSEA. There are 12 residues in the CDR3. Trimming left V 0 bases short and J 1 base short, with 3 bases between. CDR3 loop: CSVEDHNYGYTS. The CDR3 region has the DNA TGCAGCGTTGAAGACCATAACTATGGCTACACCTCC.

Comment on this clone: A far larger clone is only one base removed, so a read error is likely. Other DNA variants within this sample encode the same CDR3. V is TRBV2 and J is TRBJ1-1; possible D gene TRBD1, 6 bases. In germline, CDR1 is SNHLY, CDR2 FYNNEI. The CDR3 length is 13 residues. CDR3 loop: CASKVEDSREAFF. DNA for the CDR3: TGTGCCAGCAAGGTCGAGGACAGCCGAGAAGCCTTCTTT.

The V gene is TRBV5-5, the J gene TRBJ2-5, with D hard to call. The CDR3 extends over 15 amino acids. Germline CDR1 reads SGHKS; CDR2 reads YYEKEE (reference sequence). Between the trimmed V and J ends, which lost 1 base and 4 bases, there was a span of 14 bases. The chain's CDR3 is CASSLMSLIGETQYF. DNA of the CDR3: TGTGCCAGCAGCTTGATGAGCCTGATCGGAGAGACCCAGTACTTC.

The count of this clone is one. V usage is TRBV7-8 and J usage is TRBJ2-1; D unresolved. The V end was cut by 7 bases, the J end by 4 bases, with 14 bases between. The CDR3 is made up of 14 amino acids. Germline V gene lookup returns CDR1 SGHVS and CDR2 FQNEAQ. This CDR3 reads CASTPRSVYNEQFF. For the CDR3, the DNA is TGTGCCAGCACACCTCGGTCCGTTTACAATGAGCAGTTCTTC. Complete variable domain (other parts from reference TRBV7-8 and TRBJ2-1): GAGVSQSPRYKVAKRGQDVALRCDPISGHVSLFWYQQALGQGPEFLTYFQNEAQLDKSGLPSDRFFAERPEGSVSTLKIQRTQQEDSAVYLCASTPRSVYNEQFFGPGTRLTVL.

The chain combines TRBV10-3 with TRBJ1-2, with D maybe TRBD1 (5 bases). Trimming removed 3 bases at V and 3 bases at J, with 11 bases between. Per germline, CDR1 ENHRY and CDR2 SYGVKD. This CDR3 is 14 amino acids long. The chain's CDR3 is CAISEQVEHYGYTF. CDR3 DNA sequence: TGTGCCATCAGTGAACAGGTGGAGCACTATGGCTACACCTTC.

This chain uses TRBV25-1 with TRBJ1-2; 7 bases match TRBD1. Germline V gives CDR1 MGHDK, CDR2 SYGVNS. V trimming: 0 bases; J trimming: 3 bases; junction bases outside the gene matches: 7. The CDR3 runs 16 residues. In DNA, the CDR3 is TGTGCCAGCAGTGAATATAGGCAGGGGGGTGACTATGGCTACACCTTC. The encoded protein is CASSEYRQGGDYGYTF.

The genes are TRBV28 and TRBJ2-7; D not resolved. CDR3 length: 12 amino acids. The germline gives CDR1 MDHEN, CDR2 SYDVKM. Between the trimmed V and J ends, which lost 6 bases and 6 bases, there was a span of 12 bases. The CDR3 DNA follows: TGTGCCAGCAGGCTGGTTGGTTTCGAGCAGTACTTC. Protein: CASRLVGFEQYF.